This T cell receptor (beta chain) is drawn from a study of blood T cell repertoires in COVID-19. Study-wide context: Specimens from acute and convalescent COVID-19 originated in the United States, Italy and Spain. The cDNA or gDNA used as material had been derived from T cells, B-cell-depleted T cells, or PBMCs.

This clone was recorded once. TCRdb's table, derived via immunoSEQ multiplex PCR, lists solely in-frame clones and lacks some. The sample yields about 260,000 clones, roughly 90% seen once. The germline gives CDR1 SGHTA, CDR2 FQGTGA. Trimming cost V 5 bases and J 3 bases; bases outside gene matches: 2. The length of the CDR3 is 14 residues. In terms of age and location, participants ranged from roughly 18 to 95 years and lived in approximately 24 US areas. What the recovered Cohort 3 donors had was two negative PCRs, clearance, or symptom resolution. The receptor comes from a woman aged 45-65 years who had recovered from COVID-19. The sequenced sample was PBMCs or T cells enriched from blood (not recorded which). This chain links TRBV7-3 with TRBJ2-1, with TRBD1 matching 9 bases. The CDR3 region has the DNA TGTGCCAGCAGCCGGGGACAGGGCTACAATGAGCAGTTCTTC. It is translated as CASSRGQGYNEQFF.